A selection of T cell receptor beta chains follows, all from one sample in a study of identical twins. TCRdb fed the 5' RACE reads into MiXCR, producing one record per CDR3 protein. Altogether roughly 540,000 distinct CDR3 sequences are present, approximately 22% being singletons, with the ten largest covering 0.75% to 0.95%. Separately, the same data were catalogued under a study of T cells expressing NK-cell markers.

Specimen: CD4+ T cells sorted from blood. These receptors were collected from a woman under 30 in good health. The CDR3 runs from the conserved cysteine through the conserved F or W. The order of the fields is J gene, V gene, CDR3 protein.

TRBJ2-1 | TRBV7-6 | CASSAPGGEQFF
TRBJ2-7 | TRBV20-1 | CSASQRGAPSEQYF
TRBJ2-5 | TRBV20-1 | CSASGGAGETQYF
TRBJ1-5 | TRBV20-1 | CSARRGAEWGQPQHF
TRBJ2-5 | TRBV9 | CASSVVLMGAGTKETQYF
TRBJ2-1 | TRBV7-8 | CASSLAFGRGEYEQFF
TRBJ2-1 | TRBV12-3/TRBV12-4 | CASTFLQGDNEQFF
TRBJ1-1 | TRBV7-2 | CASSSIGQTNTEAFF
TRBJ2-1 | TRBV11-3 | CASSLSPGEQFF
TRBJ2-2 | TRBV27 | CASKAAPTNTGELFF
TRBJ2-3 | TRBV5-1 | CASTPLAGSTDTQYF
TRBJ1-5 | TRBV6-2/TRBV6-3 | CASRNRAPNQPQHF
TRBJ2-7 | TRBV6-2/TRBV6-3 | CASSSTSGPSYEQYF
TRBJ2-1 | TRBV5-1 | CASSPAGTGYNEQFF
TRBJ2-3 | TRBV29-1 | CSVDVRGWDTQYF
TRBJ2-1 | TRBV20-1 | CSAGREGNEQFF
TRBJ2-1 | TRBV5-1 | CASSLARGGEQFF
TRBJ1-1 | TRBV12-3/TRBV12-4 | CASSYRRANTEAFF
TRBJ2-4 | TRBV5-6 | CASSLAPQALAKNIQYF
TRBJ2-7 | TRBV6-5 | CASSYGARQGSYEQYF
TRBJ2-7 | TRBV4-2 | CASSLQGTSGALPSYEQYF
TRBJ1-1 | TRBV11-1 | CASSSWTGRIIMNTEAFF
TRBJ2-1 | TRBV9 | CASSLSGLSYNEQFF
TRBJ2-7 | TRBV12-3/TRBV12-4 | CASSLAEGGYEQYF
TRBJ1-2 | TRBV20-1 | CSATAGDYGYTF
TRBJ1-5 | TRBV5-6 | CASSLAQHQPQHF
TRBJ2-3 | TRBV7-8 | CASSLRSGGSDTQYF
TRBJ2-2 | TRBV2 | CASRPQGTGELFF
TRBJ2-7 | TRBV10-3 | CAISEGTFYEQYF
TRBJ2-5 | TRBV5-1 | CASRETGQETQYF
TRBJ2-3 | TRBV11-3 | CASSRLQAITDTQYF
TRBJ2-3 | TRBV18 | CASSPLGKGADTQYF
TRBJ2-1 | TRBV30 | CAWSGYSAGRFYNEQFF
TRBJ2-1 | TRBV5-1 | CASSTGQSPGDEQFF
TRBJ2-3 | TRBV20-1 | CSAETSGRTDTQYF
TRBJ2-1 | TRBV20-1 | CSARRAGGPLNEQFF